This entry concerns a single TCR beta chain. No antigen is known for it. These data originate in a study of long-term antiretroviral therapy in people with HIV. The wider study: By about a decade, the earliest samples predate the 2015 immediate-ART recommendation. Findings and limits, study-wide: Controls showed broader CDR3 length ranges than did the HIV repertoires. Clones that had undergone expansion before ART dominated the repertoire at all time points.

Every HIV-positive participant received treatment in the United States. The CDR3 has 13 amino acids. Trimming stripped 6 bases from V and 5 bases from J, with 13 bases between. Germline loops: CDR1 MNHEY, CDR2 SMNVEV (reference sequence). Run at survey level, the immunoSEQ assay was version v3.0. The assay was immunoSEQ multiplex PCR, and TCRdb's table has in-frame clones only and misses some. The sample contains 30,000 to 35,000 clones, around 79% of which appear only once. The clonotype originates from a man aged 18 to 30 with HIV. This chain links TRBV27 with TRBJ2-5, with no clear D. Sequenced here: unsorted PBMCs, sampled 1.9 years after starting antiretroviral therapy. Here the CDR3 reads CASSQSPGETQYF. The CDR3 DNA reads as TGTGCCAGCAGCCAAAGCCCTGGGGAGACCCAGTACTTC.